The next 15 T cell receptor beta chains were all read from a single sample in a study of regulatory T cells in long-lasting Graves disease. TCR beta libraries were built with iRepertoire HTBI primers and Arm-PCR of CDR3 regions. One entry per CDR3 protein, called by TCRdb with MiXCR from the multiplex PCR reads. The data show over 450,000 distinct CDR3 sequences, about 12% seen once. The sample's time point: newly diagnosed GD, antithyroid drugs for less than 3 months. PBMCs were the source of the RNA used for TCR sequencing. These data also featured in a second study, about T cells in Graves' hyperthyroidism and ophthalmopathy.

Specimen: peripheral blood mononuclear cells (PBMCs), collected at new diagnosis, from a patient treated with antithyroid drugs. Receptors originate from a woman in her 30s with Graves disease.

This clonotype was counted many times. V gene TRBV20-1 combines with J gene TRBJ2-3; 8 bases line up with TRBD1. V lost 1 base to trimming and J lost 3 bases; unmatched junction nucleotides: 0. Germline V gene lookup returns CDR1 DFQATT and CDR2 SNEGSKA (reference sequence). The CDR3 has 13 amino acids. The CDR3 reads CSARGQGTDTQYF. The CDR3 DNA reads TGCAGTGCTAGAGGACAGGGGACAGATACGCAGTATTTT.

The chain employs TRBV20-1 and TRBJ2-1, with 11 bases lining up with TRBD2. The J segment lost 8 bases and the V segment lost 3 bases, leaving 6 bases of the junction unmatched. Germline CDR1 DFQATT, CDR2 SNEGSKA (reference sequence). This CDR3 spans 14 amino acids. The CDR3 sequence: CSASRSGRAYEQFF. The CDR3 DNA sequence: TGCAGTGCTAGTCGTAGCGGGAGGGCGTATGAGCAGTTCTTC.

There are many counts of this clonotype. The V and J genes are TRBV20-1 and TRBJ2-5; TRBD1 aligns across 7 bases. The CDR3 consists of 12 residues. The germline CDR1 and CDR2 sequences are DFQATT and SNEGSKA (reference sequence). After removal of 5 bases from V and 5 bases from J, the junction contained 5 bases not matched to a gene. The DNA of the CDR3 is TGCAGTGCTGAGACAGGGTGGGAGACCCAGTACTTC. It specifies CSAETGWETQYF.

This chain connects TRBV20-1 to TRBJ2-4; D is possibly TRBD2 (7 bases). Trimming removed 6 bases at V and 9 bases at J, with 21 bases between. The CDR3 spans 14 residues. In germline, CDR1 is DFQATT, CDR2 SNEGSKA (reference sequence). The CDR3 loop is CSALKRGGLVIQYF. For the CDR3, the DNA is TGCAGTGCCTTAAAGAGGGGGGGGCTTGTCATTCAGTACTTC.

The V gene is TRBV20-1, the J gene TRBJ1-2, with D maybe TRBD1 (6 bases). V was pared by 2 bases and J by 2 bases, with 21 bases between. There are 17 residues in the CDR3. Germline values: CDR1 DFQATT, CDR2 SNEGSKA (reference sequence). CDR3 in amino acids: CSARPPAVQGRNYGYTF. DNA of the CDR3: TGCAGTGCTAGACCCCCTGCGGTGCAGGGGAGAAACTATGGCTACACCTTC.

Ten or more counts support this clonotype. The chain uses TRBV20-1 and TRBJ2-3; no reliable D call. The CDR3 has 14 residues. With 5 bases removed from V and 4 bases from J, the gap between germline ends came to 16 bases. The V gene's germline CDR1 is DFQATT and CDR2 SNEGSKA (reference sequence). The CDR3 region is CSAFRFPRADTQYF. CDR3 bases: TGCAGTGCTTTCCGCTTTCCCCGCGCAGATACGCAGTATTTT.

This clonotype was seen at least ten times. V is TRBV6-1 and J is TRBJ1-1; D ambiguous. Trimming removed 11 bases at V and 8 bases at J, with 6 bases between. CDR1 MNHNS and CDR2 SASEGT come from the germline V gene. The CDR3 runs to 8 residues. CDR3: CAAIEAFF. The CDR3, as DNA: TGTGCCGCCATAGAAGCTTTCTTT.

This clonotype was counted ten times or more. As DNA, the CDR3 is TGTGCCAGCAGTGAAGCGGCTAGCGGGAGGATCCTCCTTTACGAGCAGTACTTC. The encoded protein is CASSEAASGRILLYEQYF. This rearrangement joins TRBV2 to TRBJ2-7; TRBD2 aligns across 11 bases. Germline CDR1 and CDR2: SNHLY and FYNNEI. The CDR3 is 18 residues long. V shed 0 bases, J shed 4 bases, and the junction held 11 bases outside the gene matches.

This clonotype was recorded a few times. A single base separates this from a much larger clone, so it may be a read error. This sequence joins TRBV11-3 and TRBJ2-5, with 9 bases aligning to TRBD2. The germline V gene encodes CDR1 SGHNT and CDR2 YENEEA. Trimming cost V 4 bases and J 9 bases; bases outside gene matches: 12. The CDR3 runs to 15 residues. CDR3 DNA: TGTGCCAGCAGCTGGAGGGCGGGAGGGTTAAAGGCCCAGTACTTC. It translates to CASSWRAGGLKAQYF.

This clonotype was picked up many times. The J gene is TRBJ1-3, the V gene TRBV11-3; D is possibly TRBD1 (5 bases). Trimming shortened V by 5 bases and J by 0 bases, and 11 bases separated the two germline ends. The CDR3 totals 15 residues. The germline V gene encodes CDR1 SGHNT and CDR2 YENEEA. The CDR3 bases are TGTGCCAGCAGCCGCCGACAGATCTCTGGAAACACCATATATTTT. Encoded protein: CASSRRQISGNTIYF.

In its sample, this clonotype was seen many times. The V gene is TRBV2, the J gene TRBJ1-4; D may be TRBD1 (5 bases). CDR3 length equals 14 residues. Trimming removed 3 bases from V and 8 bases from J, with 13 bases in between. Looked up from germline, CDR1 is SNHLY and CDR2 is FYNNEI. The CDR3 region is CASSDPRRDEKLFF. Here the CDR3 DNA reads TGTGCCAGCAGTGATCCCAGGCGGGACGAAAAACTGTTTTTT.

This rearrangement joins TRBV28 to TRBJ2-3; 8 positions agree with TRBD2. With 3 bases clipped from V and 3 bases from J, the junction kept 11 bases outside the gene matches. The germline CDR1 and CDR2 sequences are MDHEN and SYDVKM. CDR3 length equals 17 residues. CDR3 sequence reads: CASSFNYRGGPTDTQYF. CDR3 in DNA: TGTGCCAGCAGTTTTAATTACCGCGGGGGGCCGACAGATACGCAGTATTTT.

This clonotype was detected ten times or more. The genes are TRBV24-1 and TRBJ2-7; 10 bases align to TRBD2. V trimming: 1 base; J trimming: 5 bases; junction bases outside the gene matches: 7. CDR3 length: 16 residues. CDR1 is KGHDR, CDR2 SFDVKD, per germline. The CDR3 DNA sequence: TGTGCCACCAGTGATTTCCCGGGACTAGCGTACCACGAGCAGTACTTC. Encoded protein: CATSDFPGLAYHEQYF.

The genes are TRBV5-6 and TRBJ2-7, with 8 positions matching TRBD2. Germline V gene lookup returns CDR1 SGHDT and CDR2 YYEEEE. V gave up 4 bases and J gave up 3 bases; unmatched junction bases: 9. The CDR3 runs 15 residues. CDR3 DNA sequence: TGTGCCAGCAGCCCCGCGGGGGGAGGAAACTACGAGCAGTACTTC. This sequence encodes CASSPAGGGNYEQYF.

The table lists this clonotype with many counts. A read error may account for a junction end that differs from germline. The genes are TRBV2 and TRBJ1-4; D not certain. CDR3 length: 14 residues. The V gene's germline CDR1 is SNHLY and CDR2 FYNNEI. The DNA for the CDR3 is TGTACCAGCAGACGTCATACAACTAATGAAAAACTGTTTTTT. As protein: CTSRRHTTNEKLFF.